This TCR beta chain originates from a study of T cell repertoires in cytomegalovirus infection. TCRdb reprocessed the reads with MiXCR, giving one entry per CDR3 protein. The sample holds roughly 80,000 distinct CDR3 sequences; about 24% are singletons and the top ten take around 50%. With regard to this clonotype: Its antigen is not identified.

The source is a human donor in good health (CMV status not recorded). Some clones in this sample may be carry-over from other donors' samples. Sequences were derived from CD8+ T cells from cultured PBMCs, sampled from culture after CMV antigen stimulation.

DNA of the CDR3: TGTGCCAGCAGTCCCACCGCCGGCGCAGGATCCTACGAGCAGTACTTC. Translating it yields CASSPTAGAGSYEQYF. J is TRBJ2-7 and V is TRBV28; D unresolved. There are 16 residues in the CDR3. Germline CDR1 is MDHEN and CDR2 is SYDVKM. V lost 5 bases to trimming and J lost 1 base, with 18 bases between them.